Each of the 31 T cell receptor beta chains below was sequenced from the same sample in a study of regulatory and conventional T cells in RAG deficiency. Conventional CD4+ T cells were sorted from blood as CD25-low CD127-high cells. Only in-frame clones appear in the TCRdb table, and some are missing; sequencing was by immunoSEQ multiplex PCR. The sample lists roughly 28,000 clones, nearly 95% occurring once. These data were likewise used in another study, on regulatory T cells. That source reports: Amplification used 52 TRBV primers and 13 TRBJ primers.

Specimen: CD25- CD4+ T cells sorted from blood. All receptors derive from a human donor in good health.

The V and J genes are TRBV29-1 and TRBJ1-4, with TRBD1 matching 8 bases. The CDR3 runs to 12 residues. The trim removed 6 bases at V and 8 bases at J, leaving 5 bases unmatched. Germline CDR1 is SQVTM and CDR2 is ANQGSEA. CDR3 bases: TGCAGCGTCGGGACAGGTGGAGAAAAACTGTTTTTT. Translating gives CSVGTGGEKLFF.

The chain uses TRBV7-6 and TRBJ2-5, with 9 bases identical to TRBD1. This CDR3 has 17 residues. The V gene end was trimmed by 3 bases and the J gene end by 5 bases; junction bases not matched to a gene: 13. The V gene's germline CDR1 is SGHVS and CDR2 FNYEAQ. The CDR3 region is CASSFTLGTGRGETQYF. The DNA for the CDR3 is TGTGCCAGCAGCTTCACACTGGGGACAGGGCGGGGGGAGACCCAGTACTTC.

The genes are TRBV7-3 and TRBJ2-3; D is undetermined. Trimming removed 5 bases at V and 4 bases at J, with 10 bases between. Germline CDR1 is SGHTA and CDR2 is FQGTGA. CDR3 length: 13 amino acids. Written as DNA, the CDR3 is TGTGCCAGCAGCCCAAACTTCGCAGATACGCAGTATTTT. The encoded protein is CASSPNFADTQYF.

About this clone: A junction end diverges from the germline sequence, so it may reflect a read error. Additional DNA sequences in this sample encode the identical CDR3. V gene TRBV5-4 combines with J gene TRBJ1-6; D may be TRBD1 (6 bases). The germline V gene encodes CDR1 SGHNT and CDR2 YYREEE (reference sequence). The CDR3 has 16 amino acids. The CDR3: CASSSGRGNYNSPLHF. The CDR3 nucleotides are TGTGCCAGCAGCTCGGGGAGGGGGAACTATAATTCCCCCCTCCACTTT.

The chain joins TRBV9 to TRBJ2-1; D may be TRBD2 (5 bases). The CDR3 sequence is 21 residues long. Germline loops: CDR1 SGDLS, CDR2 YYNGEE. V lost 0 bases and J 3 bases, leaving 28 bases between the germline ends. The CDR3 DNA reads TGTGCCAGCAGCGTAGTACCCCGGGATAGCTGGGTGCCGAATTGCTACAATGAGCAGTTCTTC. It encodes CASSVVPRDSWVPNCYNEQFF.

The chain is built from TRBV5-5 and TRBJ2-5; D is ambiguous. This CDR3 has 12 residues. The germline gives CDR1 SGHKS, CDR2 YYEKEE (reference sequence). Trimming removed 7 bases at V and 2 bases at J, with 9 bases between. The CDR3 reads CASSLEQETQYF. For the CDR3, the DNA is TGTGCCAGCTCCCTGGAGCAAGAGACCCAGTACTTC.

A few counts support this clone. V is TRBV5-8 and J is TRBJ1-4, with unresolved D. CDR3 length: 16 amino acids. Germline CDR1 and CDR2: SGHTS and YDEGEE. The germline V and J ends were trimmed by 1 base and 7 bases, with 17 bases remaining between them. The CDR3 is CASSLSTWPAGEKLFF. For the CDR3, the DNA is TGTGCCAGCAGCTTGTCTACATGGCCCGCGGGTGAAAAACTGTTTTTT.

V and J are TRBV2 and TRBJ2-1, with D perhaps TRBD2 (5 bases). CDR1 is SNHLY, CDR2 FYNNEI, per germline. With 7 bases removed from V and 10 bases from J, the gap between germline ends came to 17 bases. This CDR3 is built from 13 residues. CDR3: CASTSYPLAEQFF. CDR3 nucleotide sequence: TGTGCCAGCACCTCCTACCCTCTAGCCGAGCAGTTCTTC.

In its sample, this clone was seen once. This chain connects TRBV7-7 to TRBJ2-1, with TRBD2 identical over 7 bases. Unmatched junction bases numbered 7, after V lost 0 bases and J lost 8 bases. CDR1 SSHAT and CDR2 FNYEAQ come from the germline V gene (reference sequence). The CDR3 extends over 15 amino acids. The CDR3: CASSLAAGGIDEQFF. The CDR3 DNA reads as TGTGCCAGCAGCTTAGCCGCCGGGGGGATCGATGAGCAGTTCTTC.

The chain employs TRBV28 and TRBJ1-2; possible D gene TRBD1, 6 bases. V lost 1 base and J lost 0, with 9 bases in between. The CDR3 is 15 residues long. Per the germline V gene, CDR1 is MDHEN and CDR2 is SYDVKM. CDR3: CASSLFRTANYGYTF. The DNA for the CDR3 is TGTGCCAGCAGTTTATTTCGGACAGCTAACTATGGCTACACCTTC.

The CDR3 here is CASSLVSGNTEAFF. In nucleotides, the CDR3 is TGCGCCAGCAGCTTGGTATCGGGGAACACTGAAGCTTTCTTT. This chain connects TRBV5-1 to TRBJ1-1; D is undetermined. The length of the CDR3 is 14 residues. V lost 0 bases, J lost 1 base, and 7 bases lay in between. Germline values: CDR1 SGHRS, CDR2 YFSETQ.

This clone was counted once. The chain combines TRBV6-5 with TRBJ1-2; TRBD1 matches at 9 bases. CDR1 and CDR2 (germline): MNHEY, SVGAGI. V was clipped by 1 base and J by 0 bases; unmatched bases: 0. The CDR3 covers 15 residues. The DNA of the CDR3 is TGTGCCAGCAGTTACTACAGGGGGCCTAACTATGGCTACACCTTC. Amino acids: CASSYYRGPNYGYTF.

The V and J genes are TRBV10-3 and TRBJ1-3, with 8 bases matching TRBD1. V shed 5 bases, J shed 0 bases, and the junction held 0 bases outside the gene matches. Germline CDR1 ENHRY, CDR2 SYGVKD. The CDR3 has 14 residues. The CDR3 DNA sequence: TGTGCCATCAGTCAGGGGGCCTCTGGAAACACCATATATTTT. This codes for CAISQGASGNTIYF.

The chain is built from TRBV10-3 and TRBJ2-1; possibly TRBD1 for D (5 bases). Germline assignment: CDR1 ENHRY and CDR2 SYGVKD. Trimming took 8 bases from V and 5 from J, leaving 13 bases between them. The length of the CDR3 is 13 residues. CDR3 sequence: CAIADKTDNEQFF. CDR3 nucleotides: TGTGCCATCGCCGATAAGACAGACAATGAGCAGTTCTTC.

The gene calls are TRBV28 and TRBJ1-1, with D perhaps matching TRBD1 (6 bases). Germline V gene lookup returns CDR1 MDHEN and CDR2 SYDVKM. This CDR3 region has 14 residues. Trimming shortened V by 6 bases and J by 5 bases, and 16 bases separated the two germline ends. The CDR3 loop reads CASSPGGGKTEAFF. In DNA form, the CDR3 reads TGTGCCAGCAGCCCAGGTGGGGGCAAAACTGAAGCTTTCTTT.

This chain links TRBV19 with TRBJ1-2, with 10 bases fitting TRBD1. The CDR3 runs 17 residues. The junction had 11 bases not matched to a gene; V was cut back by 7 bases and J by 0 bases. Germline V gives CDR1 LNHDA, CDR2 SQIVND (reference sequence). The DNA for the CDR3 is TGTGCCAGTACCCTAAGGGCAGGGACAGGGGCTAACTATGGCTACACCTTC. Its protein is CASTLRAGTGANYGYTF. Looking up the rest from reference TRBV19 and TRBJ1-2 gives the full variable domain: DGGITQSPKYLFRKEGQNVTLSCEQNLNHDAMYWYRQDPGQGLRLIYYSQIVNDFQKGDIAEGYSVSREKKESFPLTVTSAQKNPTAFYLCASTLRAGTGANYGYTFGSGTRLTVV.

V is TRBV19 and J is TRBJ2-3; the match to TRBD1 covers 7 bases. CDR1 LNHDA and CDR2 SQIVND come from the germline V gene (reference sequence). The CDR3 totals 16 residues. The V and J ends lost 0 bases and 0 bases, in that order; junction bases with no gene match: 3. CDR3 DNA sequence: TGTGCCAGTAGTATAGATCTGACAGGGAGCACAGATACGCAGTATTTT. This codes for CASSIDLTGSTDTQYF.

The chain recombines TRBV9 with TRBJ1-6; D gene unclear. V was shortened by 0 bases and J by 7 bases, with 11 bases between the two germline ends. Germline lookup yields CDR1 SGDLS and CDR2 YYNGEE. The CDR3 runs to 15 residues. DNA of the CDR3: TGTGCCAGCAGCGTAGCTGGTCGGGAGAATTCACCCCTCCACTTT. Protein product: CASSVAGRENSPLHF.

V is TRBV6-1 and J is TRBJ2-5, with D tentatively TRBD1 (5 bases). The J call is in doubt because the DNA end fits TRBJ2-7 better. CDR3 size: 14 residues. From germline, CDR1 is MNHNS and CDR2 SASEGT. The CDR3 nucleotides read TGTGCCAGCAGTGACTACAGGAGAATGTACGAGCAGTACTTC. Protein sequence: CASSDYRRMYEQYF.

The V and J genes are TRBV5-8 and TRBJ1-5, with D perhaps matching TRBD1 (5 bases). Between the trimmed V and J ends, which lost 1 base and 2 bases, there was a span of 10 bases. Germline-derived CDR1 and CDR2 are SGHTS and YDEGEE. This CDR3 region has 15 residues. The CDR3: CASSLRARGNQPQHF. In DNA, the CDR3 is TGTGCCAGCAGCTTGAGAGCCAGGGGCAATCAGCCCCAGCATTTT.

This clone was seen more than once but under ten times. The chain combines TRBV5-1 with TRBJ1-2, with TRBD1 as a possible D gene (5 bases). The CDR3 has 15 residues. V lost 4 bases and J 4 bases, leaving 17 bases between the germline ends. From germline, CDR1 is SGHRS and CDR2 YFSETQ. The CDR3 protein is CASSPAGGAGYGYTF. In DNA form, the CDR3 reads TGCGCCAGCAGCCCCGCCGGGGGAGCGGGCTATGGCTACACCTTC. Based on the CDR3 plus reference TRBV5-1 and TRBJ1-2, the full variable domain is KAGVTQTPRYLIKTRGQQVTLSCSPISGHRSVSWYQQTPGQGLQFLFEYFSETQRNKGNFPGRFSGRQFSNSRSEMNVSTLELGDSALYLCASSPAGGAGYGYTFGSGTRLTVV.

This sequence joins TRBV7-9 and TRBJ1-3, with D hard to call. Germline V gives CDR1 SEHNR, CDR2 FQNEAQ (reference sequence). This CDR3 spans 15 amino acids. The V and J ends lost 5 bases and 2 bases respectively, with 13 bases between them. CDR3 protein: CASSPAAGPGNTIYF. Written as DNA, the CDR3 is TGTGCCAGCAGCCCCGCTGCGGGTCCTGGAAACACCATATATTTT.

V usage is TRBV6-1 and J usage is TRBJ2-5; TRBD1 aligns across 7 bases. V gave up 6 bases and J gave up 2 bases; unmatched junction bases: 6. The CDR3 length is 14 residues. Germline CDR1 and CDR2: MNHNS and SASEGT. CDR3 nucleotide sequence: TGTGCCAGCAGAGAACAGGGGACGCAAGAGACCCAGTACTTC. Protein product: CASREQGTQETQYF.

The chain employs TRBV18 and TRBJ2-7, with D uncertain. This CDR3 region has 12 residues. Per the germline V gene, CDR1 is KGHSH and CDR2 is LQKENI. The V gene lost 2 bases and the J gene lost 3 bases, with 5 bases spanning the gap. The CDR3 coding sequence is TGTGCCAGCTCACCAGGCCTCTACGAGCAGTACTTC. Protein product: CASSPGLYEQYF.

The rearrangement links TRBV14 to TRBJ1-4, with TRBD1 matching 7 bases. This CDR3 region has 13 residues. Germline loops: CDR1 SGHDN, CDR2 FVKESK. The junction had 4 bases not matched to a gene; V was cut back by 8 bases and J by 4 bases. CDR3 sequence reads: CASGDRVNEKLFF. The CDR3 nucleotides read TGTGCCAGCGGTGACAGGGTTAATGAAAAACTGTTTTTT.

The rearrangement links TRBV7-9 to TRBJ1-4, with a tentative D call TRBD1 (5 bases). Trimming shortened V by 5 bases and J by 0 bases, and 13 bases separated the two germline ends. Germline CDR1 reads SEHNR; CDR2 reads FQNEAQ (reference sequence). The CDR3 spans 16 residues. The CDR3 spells CASSLRGGTTNEKLFF. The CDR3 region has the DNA TGTGCCAGCAGCCTGCGGGGGGGGACAACTAATGAAAAACTGTTTTTT. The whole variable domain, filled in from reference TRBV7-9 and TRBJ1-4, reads DTGVSQNPRHKITKRGQNVTFRCDPISEHNRLYWYRQTLGQGPEFLTYFQNEAQLEKSRLLSDRFSAERPKGSFSTLEIQRTEQGDSAMYLCASSLRGGTTNEKLFFGSGTQLSVL.

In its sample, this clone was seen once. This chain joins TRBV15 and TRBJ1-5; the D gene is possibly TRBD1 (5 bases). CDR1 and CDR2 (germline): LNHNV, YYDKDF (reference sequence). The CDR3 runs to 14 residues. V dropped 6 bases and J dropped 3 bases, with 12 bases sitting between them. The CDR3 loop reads CATRGVALNQPQHF. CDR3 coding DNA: TGTGCCACCAGAGGGGTTGCGCTCAATCAGCCCCAGCATTTT.

The chain's CDR3 is CAWSIGAGNTIYF. For the CDR3, the DNA is TGTGCCTGGAGTATAGGAGCTGGAAACACCATATATTTT. The chain uses TRBV30 and TRBJ1-3; D gene uncertain. Trimming cost V 2 bases and J 2 bases, with 7 bases left between them. The CDR3 runs 13 residues. Germline values: CDR1 GTSNPN, CDR2 SVGIG (reference sequence).

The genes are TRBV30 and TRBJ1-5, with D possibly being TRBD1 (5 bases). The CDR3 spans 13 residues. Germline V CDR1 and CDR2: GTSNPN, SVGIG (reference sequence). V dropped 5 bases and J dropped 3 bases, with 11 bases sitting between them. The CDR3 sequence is CAWGRDFNQPQHF. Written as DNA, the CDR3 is TGTGCCTGGGGGAGGGACTTCAATCAGCCCCAGCATTTT.

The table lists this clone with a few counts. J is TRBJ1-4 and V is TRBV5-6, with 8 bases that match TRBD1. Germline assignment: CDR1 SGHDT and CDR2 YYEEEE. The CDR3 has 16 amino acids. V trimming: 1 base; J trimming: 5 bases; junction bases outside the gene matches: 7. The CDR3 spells CASSLQGAGTNEKLFF. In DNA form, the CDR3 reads TGTGCCAGCAGCTTGCAGGGGGCTGGGACGAATGAAAAACTGTTTTTT.

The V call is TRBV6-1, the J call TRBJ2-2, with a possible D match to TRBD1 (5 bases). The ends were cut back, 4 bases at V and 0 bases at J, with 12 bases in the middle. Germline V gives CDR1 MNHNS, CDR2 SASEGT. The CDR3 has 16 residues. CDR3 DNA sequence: TGTGCCAGCAGTGCGATTGGGGCCGCGAACACCGGGGAGCTGTTTTTT. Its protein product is CASSAIGAANTGELFF.